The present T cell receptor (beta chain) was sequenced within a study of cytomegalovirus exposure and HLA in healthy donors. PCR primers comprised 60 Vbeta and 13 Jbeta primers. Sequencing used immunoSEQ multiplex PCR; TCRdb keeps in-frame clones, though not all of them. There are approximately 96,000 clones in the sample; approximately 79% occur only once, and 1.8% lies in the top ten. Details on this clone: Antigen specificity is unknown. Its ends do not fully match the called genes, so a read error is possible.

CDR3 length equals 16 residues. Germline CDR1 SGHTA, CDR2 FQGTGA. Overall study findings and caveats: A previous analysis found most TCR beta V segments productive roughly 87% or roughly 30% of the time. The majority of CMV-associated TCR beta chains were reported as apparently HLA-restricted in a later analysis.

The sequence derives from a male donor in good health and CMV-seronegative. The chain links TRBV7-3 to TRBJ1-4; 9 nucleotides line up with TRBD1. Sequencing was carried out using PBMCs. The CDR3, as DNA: TGTGCCAGCAGTTTAAAACAGGGGGCGGGTGATGAAAAACTGTTTTTT. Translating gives CASSLKQGAGDEKLFF.